A single T cell receptor beta chain is shown here with its context. Its cognate antigen is unknown. The sample belongs to a study of beta chain features in type 1 diabetes. Study-wide background: There was similarity between patients and healthy donors in age, gender and cell yields. Findings of the study overall: Within each of all four CD4+ subsets, Type 1 diabetes patients had TCRB CDR3s that were moderately but significantly shorter. cDNA sequencing could over-represent cells with high TCR expression.

Blood was drawn once from each donor into heparinised tubes. The draws averaged about 120 mL. Sorted populations all had greater than 98% purity. Expressed TCRB transcripts were sequenced, since all the RNA that had been isolated was reverse transcribed. Generated by immunoSEQ multiplex PCR, the TCRdb table keeps only in-frame clones and is missing some. Here the sample spans about 52,000 clones, under 55% being singletons. This CDR3 contains 15 residues. Unmatched junction bases numbered 8, after V lost 5 bases and J lost 6 bases. Per germline, CDR1 SGHVS and CDR2 FNYEAQ. The J gene is TRBJ2-2, the V gene TRBV7-6, with TRBD2 identical over 8 bases. The sequence was collected from a man between 25 and 39 years old with type 1 diabetes. The sequencing sample was made of Tregs from blood. The CDR3 DNA is TGTGCCAGCAGCGCCCCGGGACTAGGGGCCGGGGAGCTGTTTTTT. Protein product: CASSAPGLGAGELFF.